A selection of T cell receptor beta chains follows, all from one sample in a study of shared T cell receptors in the human thymus. Libraries were prepared by immunoSEQ multiplex PCR; TCRdb keeps only in-frame clonotypes and omits some of them. The table has about 730,000 clones, approximately 85% seen once. The sample was also reused in another study, on human thymus T cells.

What was sequenced was thymocytes. The receptors here all came from a girl under three years old with a congenital heart defect. CDR3s include the opening cysteine and the closing phenylalanine or tryptophan. Fields, in order: J gene, V gene, D gene, clone size, CDR3 DNA, CDR3 protein. A D gene is named only where the DNA matches it firmly. Size tells how often a clone was seen (once, few, many) or the class of an expanded clone, and some rows leave it out.

>TRBJ1-2|TRBV4-1|TRBD1|once
TGCGCCAGCAGCCCGAGTAGGGCCGGACAGGGGACTCGGGGGGGCTACACCTTC
CASSPSRAGQGTRGGYTF
>TRBJ2-5|TRBV15|NA|few
TGTGCCACCAGCAACGAGGACGTCTGGGGCGGAGAGACCCAGTACTTC
CATSNEDVWGGETQYF
>TRBJ1-1|TRBV2|NA|NA
TGTGCCAGGGGTTGTAGGGGGAAAAAGAACACTGAAGCTTTCTTT
CARGCRGKKNTEAFF
>TRBJ2-1|TRBV4-2|NA|NA
TGTGCCAGCAGCCCGGCCGAAGGGGCCGCCTACAATGAGCAGTTCTTC
CASSPAEGAAYNEQFF
>TRBJ2-7|TRBV4-1|NA|NA
TGCGCCAGCAGCCAAGAAGAGGCACCCGCGCCAGGGAGGATTTACGAGCAGTACTTC
CASSQEEAPAPGRIYEQYF
>TRBJ2-5|TRBV7-3|TRBD2|NA
TGTGCCAGCAGCTTAACGCGAGGAGCGGGGGAACCTAACCAAGAGACCCAGTACTTC
CASSLTRGAGEPNQETQYF
>TRBJ2-4|TRBV14|NA|NA
TGTGCCAGCAGCCAAGATAATCCCGAAAACATTCAGTACTTC
CASSQDNPENIQYF
>TRBJ1-1|TRBV28|NA|NA
TGTGCCAGCACCCCCCCGATCACTGAGAACACTGAAGCTTTCTTT
CASTPPITENTEAFF
>TRBJ2-7|TRBV6-5|TRBD1|NA
TGTGCCAGCAGTTCCCCCGGGACAGGTCGCTACGAGCAGTACTTC
CASSSPGTGRYEQYF
>TRBJ2-1|TRBV12-5|TRBD1|NA
TGTGCTAGTGGTTTGGTGCTATACAGGGGTTCCTACAATGAGCAGTTCTTC
CASGLVLYRGSYNEQFF